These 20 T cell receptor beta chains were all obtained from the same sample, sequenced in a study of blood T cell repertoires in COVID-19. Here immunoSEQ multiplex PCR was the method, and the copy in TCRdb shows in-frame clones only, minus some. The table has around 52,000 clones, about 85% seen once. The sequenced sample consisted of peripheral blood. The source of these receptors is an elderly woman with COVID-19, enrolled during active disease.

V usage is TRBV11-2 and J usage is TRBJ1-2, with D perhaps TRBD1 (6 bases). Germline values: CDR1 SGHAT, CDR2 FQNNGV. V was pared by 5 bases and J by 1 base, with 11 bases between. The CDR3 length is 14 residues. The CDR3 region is CASSPDSLNYGYTF. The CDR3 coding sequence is TGTGCCAGCAGCCCGGACAGTCTTAACTATGGCTACACCTTC.

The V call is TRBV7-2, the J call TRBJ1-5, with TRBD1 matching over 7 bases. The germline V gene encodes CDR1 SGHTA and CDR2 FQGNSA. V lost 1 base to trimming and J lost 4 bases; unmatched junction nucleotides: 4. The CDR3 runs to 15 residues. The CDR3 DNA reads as TGTGCCAGCAGCTTAGTGCTGACAGGGAATCAGCCCCAGCATTTT. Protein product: CASSLVLTGNQPQHF. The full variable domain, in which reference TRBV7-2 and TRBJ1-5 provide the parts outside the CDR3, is GAGVSQSPSNKVTEKGKDVELRCDPISGHTALYWYRQSLGQGLEFLIYFQGNSAPDKSGLPSDRFSAERTGGSVSTLTIQRTQQEDSAVYLCASSLVLTGNQPQHFGDGTRLSIL.

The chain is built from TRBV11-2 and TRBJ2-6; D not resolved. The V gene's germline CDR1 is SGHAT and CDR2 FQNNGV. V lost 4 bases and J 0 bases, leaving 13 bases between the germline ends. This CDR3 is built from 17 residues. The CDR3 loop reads CASSSSWRDSGANVLTF. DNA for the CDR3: TGTGCCAGCAGCTCTAGTTGGCGAGACTCTGGGGCCAACGTCCTGACTTTC. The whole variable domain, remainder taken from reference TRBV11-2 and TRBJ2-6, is EAGVAQSPRYKIIEKRQSVAFWCNPISGHATLYWYQQILGQGPKLLIQFQNNGVVDDSQLPKDRFSAERLKGVDSTLKIQPAKLEDSAVYLCASSSSWRDSGANVLTFGAGSRLTVL.

This chain's CDR3 is CASSPQGLDSPLHF. CDR3 nucleotide sequence: TGTGCCAGCAGTCCACAGGGGTTAGATTCACCCCTCCACTTT. The chain links TRBV7-9 to TRBJ1-6; TRBD1 matches at 7 bases. Germline CDR1 and CDR2: SEHNR and FQNEAQ (reference sequence). The CDR3 runs to 14 residues. V lost 6 bases, J lost 8 bases, and 7 bases stayed unmatched.

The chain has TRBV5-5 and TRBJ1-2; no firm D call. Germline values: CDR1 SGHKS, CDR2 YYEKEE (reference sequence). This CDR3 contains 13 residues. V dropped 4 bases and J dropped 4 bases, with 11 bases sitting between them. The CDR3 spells CASSPGGSYGYTF. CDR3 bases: TGTGCCAGCAGCCCGGGAGGGTCCTATGGCTACACCTTC.

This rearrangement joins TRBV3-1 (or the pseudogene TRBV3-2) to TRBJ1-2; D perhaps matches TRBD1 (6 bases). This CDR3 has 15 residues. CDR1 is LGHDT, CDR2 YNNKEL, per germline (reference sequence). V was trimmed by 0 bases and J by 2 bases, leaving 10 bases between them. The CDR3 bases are TGTGCCAGCAGCCAAGAGGGGGCTGGGAACTATGGCTACACCTTC. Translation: CASSQEGAGNYGYTF.

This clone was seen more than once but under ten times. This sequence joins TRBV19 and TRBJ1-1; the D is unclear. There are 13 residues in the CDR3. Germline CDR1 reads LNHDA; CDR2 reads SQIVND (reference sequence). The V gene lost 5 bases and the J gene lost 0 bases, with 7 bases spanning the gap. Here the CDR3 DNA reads TGTGCCAGTAGTTCCCAGGTGAACACTGAAGCTTTCTTT. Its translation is CASSSQVNTEAFF.

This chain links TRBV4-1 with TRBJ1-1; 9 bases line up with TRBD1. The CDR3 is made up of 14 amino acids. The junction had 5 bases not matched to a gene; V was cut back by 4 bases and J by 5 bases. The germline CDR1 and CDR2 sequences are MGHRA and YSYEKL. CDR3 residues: CASSPSQGATEAFF. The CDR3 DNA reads TGCGCCAGCAGCCCTTCACAGGGGGCGACTGAAGCTTTCTTT.

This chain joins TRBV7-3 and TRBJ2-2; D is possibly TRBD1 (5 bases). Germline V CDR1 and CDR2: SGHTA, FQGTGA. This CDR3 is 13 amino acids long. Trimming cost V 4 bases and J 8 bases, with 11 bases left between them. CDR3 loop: CASSSDSLGELFF. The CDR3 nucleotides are TGTGCCAGCAGCTCAGACAGCCTGGGGGAGCTGTTTTTT.

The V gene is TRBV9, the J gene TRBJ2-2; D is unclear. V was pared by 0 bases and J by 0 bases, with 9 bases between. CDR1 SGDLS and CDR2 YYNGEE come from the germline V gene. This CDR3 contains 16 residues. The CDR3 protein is CASSVGRLANTGELFF. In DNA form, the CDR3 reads TGTGCCAGCAGCGTAGGGAGACTTGCGAACACCGGGGAGCTGTTTTTT. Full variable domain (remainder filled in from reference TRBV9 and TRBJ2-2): DSGVTQTPKHLITATGQRVTLRCSPRSGDLSVYWYQQSLDQGLQFLIQYYNGEERAKGNILERFSAQQFPDLHSELNLSSLELGDSALYFCASSVGRLANTGELFFGEGSRLTVL.

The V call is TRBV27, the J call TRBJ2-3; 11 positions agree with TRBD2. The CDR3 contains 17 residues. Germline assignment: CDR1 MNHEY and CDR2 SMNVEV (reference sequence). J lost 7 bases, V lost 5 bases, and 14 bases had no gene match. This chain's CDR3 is CASSPPSTSGVRNTQYF. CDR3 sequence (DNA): TGTGCCAGCAGTCCGCCCTCGACTAGCGGGGTGAGAAATACGCAGTATTTT.

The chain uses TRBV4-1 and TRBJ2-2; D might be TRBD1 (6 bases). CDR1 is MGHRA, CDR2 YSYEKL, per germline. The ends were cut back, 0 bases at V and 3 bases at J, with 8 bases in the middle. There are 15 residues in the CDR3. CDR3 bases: TGCGCCAGCAGCCAAGATAGGGGGTACACCGGGGAGCTGTTTTTT. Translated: CASSQDRGYTGELFF.

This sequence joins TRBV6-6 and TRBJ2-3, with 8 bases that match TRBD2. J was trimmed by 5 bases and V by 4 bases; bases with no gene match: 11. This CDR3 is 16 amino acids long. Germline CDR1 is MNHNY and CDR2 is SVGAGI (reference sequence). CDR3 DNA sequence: TGTGCCAGCAGTTCCTCGGGGGGGCGTAAAGGAGATACGCAGTATTTT. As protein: CASSSSGGRKGDTQYF.

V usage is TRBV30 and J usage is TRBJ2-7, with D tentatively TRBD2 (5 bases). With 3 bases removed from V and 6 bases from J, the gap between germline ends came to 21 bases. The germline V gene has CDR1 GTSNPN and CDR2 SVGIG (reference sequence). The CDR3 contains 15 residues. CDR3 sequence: CAWSRLGIEMGEQYF. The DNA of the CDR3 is TGTGCCTGGAGCCGCCTCGGGATCGAGATGGGCGAGCAGTACTTC.

The CDR3 bases are TGTGCCAGCAGCGTGAGGGGGAGCTCTGGAAACACCATATATTTT. This translates into CASSVRGSSGNTIYF. The rearrangement links TRBV11-2 to TRBJ1-3; possible D gene TRBD1, 6 bases. This CDR3 has 15 amino acids. Germline V gives CDR1 SGHAT, CDR2 FQNNGV. V was shortened by 5 bases and J by 0 bases, with 11 bases between the two germline ends.

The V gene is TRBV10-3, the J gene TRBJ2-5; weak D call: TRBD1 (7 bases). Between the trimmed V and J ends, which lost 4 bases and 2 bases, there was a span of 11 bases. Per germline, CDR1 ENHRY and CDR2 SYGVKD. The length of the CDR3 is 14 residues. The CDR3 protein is CAISVSGGQETQYF. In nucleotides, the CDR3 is TGTGCCATCAGTGTTTCAGGGGGGCAAGAGACCCAGTACTTC.

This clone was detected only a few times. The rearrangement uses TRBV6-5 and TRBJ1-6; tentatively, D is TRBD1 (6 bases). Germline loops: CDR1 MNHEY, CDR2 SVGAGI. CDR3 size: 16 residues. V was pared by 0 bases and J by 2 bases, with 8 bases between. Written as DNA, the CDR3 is TGTGCCAGCAGTTACTCGGGGGCACCCTATAATTCACCCCTCCACTTT. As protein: CASSYSGAPYNSPLHF.

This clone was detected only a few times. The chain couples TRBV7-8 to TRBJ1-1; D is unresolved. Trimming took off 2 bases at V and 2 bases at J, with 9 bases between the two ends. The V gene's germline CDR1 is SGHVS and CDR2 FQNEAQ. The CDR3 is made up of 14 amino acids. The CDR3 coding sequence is TGTGCCAGCAGCTTACTGGGAGTTAACACTGAAGCTTTCTTT. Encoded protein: CASSLLGVNTEAFF.

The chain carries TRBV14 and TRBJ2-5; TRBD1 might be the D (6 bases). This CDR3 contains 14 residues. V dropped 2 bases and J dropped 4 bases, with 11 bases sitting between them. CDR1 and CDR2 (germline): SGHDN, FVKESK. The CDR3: CASSQMRGSETQYF. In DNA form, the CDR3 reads TGTGCCAGCAGCCAAATGAGGGGGTCAGAGACCCAGTACTTC.

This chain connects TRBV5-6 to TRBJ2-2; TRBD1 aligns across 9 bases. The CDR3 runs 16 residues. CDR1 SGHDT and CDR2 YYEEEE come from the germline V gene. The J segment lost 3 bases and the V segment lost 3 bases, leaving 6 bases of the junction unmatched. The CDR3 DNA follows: TGTGCCAGCAGCTCGTTAGACAGGGGGTACACCGGGGAGCTGTTTTTT. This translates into CASSSLDRGYTGELFF.